This is a list of T cell receptor beta chains from one sample in a study of T cell repertoires in cytomegalovirus infection. Via MiXCR, TCRdb re-called the reads, giving one row per CDR3 protein. The repertoire consists of roughly 320,000 distinct CDR3 sequences, with 9.6% occurring once and the leading ten covering around 2.5%. Sequenced input: PBMCs. These TCRs come from a human donor in good health (CMV status not recorded). Some clones in this sample may be carry-over from other donors' samples. The CDR3 runs from the conserved cysteine through the conserved F or W. A D gene is named only where the DNA matches it firmly. The listing skips clone size in some rows; elsewhere it reads once, few, many or a size class.

v_gene,d_gene,j_gene,len,abundance,CDR3nt,CDR3aa
TRBV24-1,TRBD2,TRBJ2-1,16,-,TGTGCCACTGAAGGGCTAGCGGGGAGCTCCTACAATGAGCAGTTCTTC,CATEGLAGSSYNEQFF
TRBV5-6,TRBD1,TRBJ1-1,16,few,TGTGCCAGCAGCTCCATACCGGGACAGATGAACACTGAAGCTTTCTTT,CASSSIPGQMNTEAFF
TRBV7-7,TRBD1,TRBJ2-3,17,many,TGTGCTAGCAGCTTAGGGACAGGCGGCCCTAGCACAGATACGCAGTATTTT,CASSLGTGGPSTDTQYF
TRBV20-1,-,TRBJ2-3,17,many,TGCAGTGCTCCCGAAGCAAACAGACGGACTAGCACAGATACGCAGTATTTT,CSAPEANRRTSTDTQYF
TRBV12-3/TRBV12-4,-,TRBJ2-5,13,many,TGTGCCAGCAGTTTAGGGGCGCCGGCCACCCAGTACTTC,CASSLGAPATQYF
TRBV20-1,-,TRBJ1-6,14,many,TGCAGTGCCCGGGGACTGACCGATAGTTCACCCCTCCACTTT,CSARGLTDSSPLHF
TRBV7-8,-,TRBJ2-5,11,many,TGTGCCAGCAGCTTAGTTGGGACCCAGTACTTC,CASSLVGTQYF
TRBV7-2,-,TRBJ1-5,16,many,TGTGCCAGCAGCGCCACCGGGACCACAGCCAATCAGCCCCAGCATTTT,CASSATGTTANQPQHF
TRBV7-2,-,TRBJ2-2,14,-,TGTGCCAGCAGCACCCGCCCCAACACCGGGGAGCTGTTTTTT,CASSTRPNTGELFF
TRBV14,-,TRBJ2-7,14,few,TGTGCCAGCAGCCAAGTGTTGGGCTCCTACGAGCAGTACTTC,CASSQVLGSYEQYF
TRBV7-6,-,TRBJ2-5,16,many,TGTGCCAGCAGCTTAGGGGGGAGCAGGGTCCAAGAGACCCAGTACTTC,CASSLGGSRVQETQYF
TRBV7-2,-,TRBJ1-5,14,many,TGTGCCAGCAGCGCGAGGACGGGCAATCAGCCCCAGCATTTT,CASSARTGNQPQHF
TRBV20-1,-,TRBJ1-5,14,few,TGCAGTGCTAGAGATCCAACCTTCAATCAGCCCCAGCATTTT,CSARDPTFNQPQHF
TRBV28,-,TRBJ1-5,17,many,TGTGCCAGCAGTCACCAGCAGGGAAGAGGAAGCAATCAGCCCCAGCATTTT,CASSHQQGRGSNQPQHF
TRBV2,-,TRBJ1-1,13,many,TGTGCCAGCAGTGTCTTTAGGGACACTGAAGCTTTCTTT,CASSVFRDTEAFF
TRBV7-6,-,TRBJ1-1,15,-,TGTGCCATCAGCTTAGACGGGGGGAGGAACACTGAAGCTTTCTTT,CAISLDGGRNTEAFF
TRBV7-9,-,TRBJ1-2,14,many,TGTGCCAGCAGCTTAGGGCGGGCTAACTATGGCTACACCTTC,CASSLGRANYGYTF
TRBV3-1,-,TRBJ2-4,17,-,TGTGCCAGCAGCCAACCCTCCCTTATTGGAGCCAAAAACATTCAGTACTTC,CASSQPSLIGAKNIQYF
TRBV29-1,TRBD1,TRBJ2-5,15,-,TGCAGCGTTGAAGATCGGCAGGGGGCTCGGGAGACCCAGTACTTC,CSVEDRQGARETQYF
TRBV29-1,-,TRBJ2-1,14,many,TGCAGCGTTGGAGGTTTAGCGCGGAGAGGTGAGCAGTTCTTC,CSVGGLARRGEQFF
TRBV28,TRBD1,TRBJ1-2,14,many,TGTGCCAGCAGCTCCGGACAGGTCGAAGGCGGCTACACCTTC,CASSSGQVEGGYTF
TRBV7-9,TRBD2,TRBJ2-5,14,few,TGTGCCAGCAGCCCGGATCGGCGGGGGGAGACCCAGTACTTC,CASSPDRRGETQYF
TRBV25-1,-,TRBJ1-2,15,many,TGTGCCAGCAGTGATCTAACCACGGGGACAACAGGCTACACCTTC,CASSDLTTGTTGYTF
TRBV28,TRBD1,TRBJ1-2,14,many,TGTGCCACCATGGGACAGATGCCTAACTATGGCTACACCTTC,CATMGQMPNYGYTF
TRBV7-8,-,TRBJ2-2,15,-,TGTGCCAGCAGCTTTCTCCTTACAGGGATCGTAGAGCTGTTTTTT,CASSFLLTGIVELFF
TRBV20-1,TRBD1,TRBJ2-3,14,few,TGCAGTGCTAGAGATAGGGACAGTACAGATACGCAGTATTTT,CSARDRDSTDTQYF
TRBV29-1,-,TRBJ1-1,13,many,TGCAGCGTTGTCCCCGGGGGGGGTACTGAAGCTTTCTTT,CSVVPGGGTEAFF
TRBV6-5,-,TRBJ2-1,14,-,TGTGCCAGCAGTTACCAGCAGGGGGGCGGTGAGCAGTTCTTC,CASSYQQGGGEQFF
TRBV12-3/TRBV12-4,TRBD1,TRBJ2-1,15,many,TGTGCCAGCAGTCAACCGGGACAGGGCGTTAGTGAGCAGTTCTTC,CASSQPGQGVSEQFF
TRBV12-3/TRBV12-4,-,TRBJ2-1,16,many,TGTGCCAGCAGTTTAGTAGGAACAGCCTCGTTGGGTGAGCAGTTCTTC,CASSLVGTASLGEQFF
TRBV18,-,TRBJ2-2,14,few,TGTGCCAGCTCACCGGACTTGAACACCGGGGAGCTGTTTTTT,CASSPDLNTGELFF
TRBV7-2,-,TRBJ1-6,11,many,TGTGCCAGCAGCTCAGGAAGATCCCTCCACTTT,CASSSGRSLHF
TRBV4-2,-,TRBJ1-2,15,-,TGTGCCAGCAGCCAAGGCCGGGGACAAAACTATGGCTACACCTTC,CASSQGRGQNYGYTF
TRBV7-2,-,TRBJ1-6,14,-,TGTGCCAGCAGCCCACATTACAGGAATTCACCCCTCCACTTT,CASSPHYRNSPLHF
TRBV12-3/TRBV12-4,-,TRBJ2-1,14,many,TGTGCCAGCAGTTTACGGGGACTCAAGGAGGAGCAGTTCTTC,CASSLRGLKEEQFF
TRBV29-1,-,TRBJ1-4,12,few,TGCAGCGTTAGAGCAACTAATGAAAAACTGTTTTTT,CSVRATNEKLFF
TRBV29-1,-,TRBJ2-4,16,many,TGCAGCGTTGAAGGTAGGAGCGGTGAAGCCAAAAACATTCAGTACTTC,CSVEGRSGEAKNIQYF
TRBV7-2,TRBD2,TRBJ2-3,12,many,TGTGCCAGCATCCGCGGGGGACCCCCTGCGTATTTT,CASIRGGPPAYF
TRBV6-1,TRBD1,TRBJ1-6,14,many,TGTGCCAGCAGTCCCGGGACAGTTGATTCACCCCTCCACTTT,CASSPGTVDSPLHF
TRBV9,-,TRBJ2-3,14,-,TGTGCCAGCAGCGTACTCGTGGGCCCAGATACGCAGTATTTT,CASSVLVGPDTQYF
TRBV5-6,-,TRBJ2-1,13,once,TGTGCCAGCAGCCAGATGGCCGGCAATGAGCAGTTCTTC,CASSQMAGNEQFF
TRBV3-1,-,TRBJ2-2,18,few,TGTGCCAGCAGCCGTCTACCCAGGGGTCTGGTTAACACCGGGGAGCTGTTTTTT,CASSRLPRGLVNTGELFF
TRBV27,-,TRBJ2-3,15,many,TGTGCCAGCACCTATCTTAGCGGAGGGGAAGAAACGCAGTATTTT,CASTYLSGGEETQYF
TRBV5-1,-,TRBJ2-7,12,many,TGCGCCAGCAGCAGGAACAGGGACGAGCAGTACTTC,CASSRNRDEQYF